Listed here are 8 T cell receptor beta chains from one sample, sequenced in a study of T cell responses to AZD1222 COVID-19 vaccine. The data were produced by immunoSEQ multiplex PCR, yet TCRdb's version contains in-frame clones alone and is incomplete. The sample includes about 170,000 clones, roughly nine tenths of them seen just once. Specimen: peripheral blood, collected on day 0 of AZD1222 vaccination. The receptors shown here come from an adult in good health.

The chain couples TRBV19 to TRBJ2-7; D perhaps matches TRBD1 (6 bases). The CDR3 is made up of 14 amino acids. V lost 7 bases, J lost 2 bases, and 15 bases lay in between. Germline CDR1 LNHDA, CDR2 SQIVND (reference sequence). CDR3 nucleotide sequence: TGTGCCAGTACCAGGGGTGTGGGGCCCTACGAGCAGTACTTC. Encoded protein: CASTRGVGPYEQYF. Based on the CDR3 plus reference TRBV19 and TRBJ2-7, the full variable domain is DGGITQSPKYLFRKEGQNVTLSCEQNLNHDAMYWYRQDPGQGLRLIYYSQIVNDFQKGDIAEGYSVSREKKESFPLTVTSAQKNPTAFYLCASTRGVGPYEQYFGPGTRLTVT.

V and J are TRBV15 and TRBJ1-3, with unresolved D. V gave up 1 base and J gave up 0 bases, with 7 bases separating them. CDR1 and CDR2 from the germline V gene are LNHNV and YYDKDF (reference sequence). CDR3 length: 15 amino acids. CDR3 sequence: CATSRVGSSGNTIYF. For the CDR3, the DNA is TGTGCCACCAGCAGAGTGGGCAGCTCTGGAAACACCATATATTTT.

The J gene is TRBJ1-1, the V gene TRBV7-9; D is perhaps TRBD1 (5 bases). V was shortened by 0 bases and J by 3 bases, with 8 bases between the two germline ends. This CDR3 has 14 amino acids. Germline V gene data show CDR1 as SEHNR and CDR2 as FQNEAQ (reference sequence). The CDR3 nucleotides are TGTGCCAGCAGCTTAGCAACCAGGGACACTGAAGCTTTCTTT. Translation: CASSLATRDTEAFF.

The CDR3 here is CASSQWPGGARDQPQHF. CDR3 sequence (DNA): TGCGCCAGCAGCCAATGGCCAGGGGGGGCGAGGGATCAGCCCCAGCATTTT. This sequence joins TRBV4-1 and TRBJ1-5; TRBD1 aligns across 7 bases. The germline gives CDR1 MGHRA, CDR2 YSYEKL. J was trimmed by 5 bases and V by 2 bases; bases with no gene match: 12. The CDR3 extends over 17 amino acids.

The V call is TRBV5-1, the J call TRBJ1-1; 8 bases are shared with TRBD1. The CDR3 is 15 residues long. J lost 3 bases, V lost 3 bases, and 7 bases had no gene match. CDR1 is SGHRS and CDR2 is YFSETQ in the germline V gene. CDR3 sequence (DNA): TGCGCCAGCAGCTCGCCGCGACAGGGGCACACTGAAGCTTTCTTT. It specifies CASSSPRQGHTEAFF.

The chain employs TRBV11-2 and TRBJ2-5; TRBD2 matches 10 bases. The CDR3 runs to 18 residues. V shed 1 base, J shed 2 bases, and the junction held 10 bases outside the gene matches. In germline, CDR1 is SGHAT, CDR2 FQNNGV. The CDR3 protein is CASSLGLAGVRNQETQYF. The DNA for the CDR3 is TGTGCCAGCAGCTTAGGGCTAGCGGGAGTGAGGAATCAAGAGACCCAGTACTTC.

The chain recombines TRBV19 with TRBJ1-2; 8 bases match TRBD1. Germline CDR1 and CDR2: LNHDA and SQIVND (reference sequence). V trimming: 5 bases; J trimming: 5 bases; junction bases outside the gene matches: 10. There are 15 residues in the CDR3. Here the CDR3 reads CASSVGTGGKYGYTF. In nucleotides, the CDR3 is TGTGCCAGTAGTGTGGGAACAGGGGGGAAGTATGGCTACACCTTC.

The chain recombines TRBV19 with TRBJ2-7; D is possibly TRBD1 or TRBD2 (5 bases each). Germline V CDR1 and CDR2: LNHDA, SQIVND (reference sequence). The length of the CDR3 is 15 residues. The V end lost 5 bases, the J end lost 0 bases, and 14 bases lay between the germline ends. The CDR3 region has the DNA TGTGCCAGTAGTTCACAGGAGGCCTACTCCTACGAGCAGTACTTC. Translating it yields CASSSQEAYSYEQYF.